Listed below are T cell receptor beta chains from one sample, sequenced in a study of blood T cells in healthy people across ages. TCRdb re-called the 5' RACE reads with MiXCR, one entry per CDR3 protein. The sample has 500,000 to 700,000 distinct CDR3 sequences; roughly 30% are singletons. The sample comprised blood. Receptors originate from a woman of 80 years or more in good health. Each CDR3 is given with its conserved first and last residue. D genes are given only for firm matches. Some rows mark clone size as missing; the rest say once, few, many or name a class of expanded clone.

J gene,V gene,D gene,clone size,CDR3 DNA,CDR3 protein
TRBJ1-3,TRBV7-9,TRBD1,few,TGTGCCAGCAGCAAACAGGGGGCGTCTGGAAACACCATATATTTT,CASSKQGASGNTIYF
TRBJ2-3,TRBV12-3/TRBV12-4,-,-,TGTGCCAGCAGTCAACTAGCTAGCGCAGATACGGAATATTTT,CASSQLASADTEYF
TRBJ1-1,TRBV27,TRBD1,few,TGTGCCAGCAGTTTATTCCCGGGACAGGGTAGCCTTGGAGCTTTCTTT,CASSLFPGQGSLGAFF
TRBJ2-2,TRBV25-1,-,-,TGTGCCAGCCAAAGCAGGGGGAACACCGGGGAGCTGTTTTTT,CASQSRGNTGELFF
TRBJ2-7,TRBV7-9,-,many,TGTGCCAGCAGCCCCAACAGGGTAGGGGAGCAGTACTTC,CASSPNRVGEQYF
TRBJ2-7,TRBV2,TRBD2,few,TGTGCCAGCAGCCAGGAGGTAGCGGGCCCCTACGAGCAGTACTTC,CASSQEVAGPYEQYF
TRBJ1-1,TRBV7-8,TRBD1,many,TGTGCCAGCAGCCGCGACAGGGCGGGCACTGAAGCTTTCTTT,CASSRDRAGTEAFF
TRBJ1-1,TRBV20-1,-,many,TGCAGTGCTAGAGATGCGGGCAGGGAGACGAACACTGAAGCTTTCTTT,CSARDAGRETNTEAFF
TRBJ2-4,TRBV5-1,-,many,TGCGCCAGCAGCTTGGGTTCAGTAGCCAAAAACATTCAGTACTTC,CASSLGSVAKNIQYF
TRBJ2-7,TRBV6-1,-,-,TGTGCCAGCAGTGACAGCCTAGGCTACGAGCAGTACTTC,CASSDSLGYEQYF
TRBJ2-3,TRBV30,TRBD2,many,TGTGCCTGGAGGCGCGGGGGGGCCGCGGATACGCAGTATTTT,CAWRRGGAADTQYF
TRBJ2-3,TRBV29-1,TRBD1,many,TGCAGCGTTTCGGGACAGACTAGCACAGATACGCAGTATTTT,CSVSGQTSTDTQYF
TRBJ2-3,TRBV10-3,-,many,TGTGCCATCAGTGAGCCGGTGGCAGATACGCAGTATTTT,CAISEPVADTQYF
TRBJ1-4,TRBV7-2,TRBD1,-,TGTGCCAGCAGCTCAAGAATAGGGACAGGCTCTAATGAAAAACTGTTTTTT,CASSSRIGTGSNEKLFF
TRBJ2-2,TRBV11-2,TRBD1,-,TGTGCCAGCAGCTCAAGGAGACAGGGTTCGAACACCGGGGAGCTGTTTTTT,CASSSRRQGSNTGELFF